The next 8 T cell receptor beta chains were all read from a single sample in a study of cytomegalovirus exposure and HLA in healthy donors. PCR was performed using 60 Vbeta and 13 Jbeta primers. Produced via immunoSEQ multiplex PCR; TCRdb's table is partial and in-frame only. The repertoire includes over 150,000 clones, around 79% of them detected once, and more than 4% sits in the top ten. Sequencing was carried out using PBMCs. The source is a man in his forties or fifties in good health and CMV-seronegative.

The rearrangement uses TRBV7-9 and TRBJ2-1, with D possibly matching TRBD2 (6 bases). The V and J ends lost 5 bases and 0 bases respectively, with 20 bases between them. This CDR3 is 18 amino acids long. CDR1 and CDR2 from the germline V gene are SEHNR and FQNEAQ (reference sequence). The CDR3 reads CASSTRDSKKSSYNEQFF. CDR3 nucleotides: TGTGCCAGCAGCACGCGGGACTCGAAAAAGAGCTCCTACAATGAGCAGTTCTTC.

The CDR3 loop reads CSVGPRVGEQFF. CDR3 sequence (DNA): TGCAGCGTTGGGCCCAGGGTAGGTGAGCAGTTCTTC. The genes are TRBV29-1 and TRBJ2-1; TRBD1 might be the D (5 bases). Germline V gene lookup returns CDR1 SQVTM and CDR2 ANQGSEA. V was cut by 4 bases and J by 9 bases, with 13 bases left in between. The CDR3 runs to 12 residues.

The rearrangement uses TRBV2 and TRBJ2-7; no clear D gene. V was pared by 8 bases and J by 2 bases, with 19 bases between. This CDR3 has 15 residues. Per the germline V gene, CDR1 is SNHLY and CDR2 is FYNNEI. The CDR3 bases are TGTGCCAGCGGCCGAAGACTGCTGGTAACCTACGAGCAGTACTTC. Translated, it gives CASGRRLLVTYEQYF.

About this clone: Other DNA sequences in this sample translate to the same CDR3. V is TRBV6-5 and J is TRBJ1-3; possibly TRBD1 for D (5 bases). CDR1 is MNHEY and CDR2 is SVGAGI in the germline V gene. The germline V and J ends were trimmed by 6 bases and 0 bases, with 12 bases remaining between them. This CDR3 is 15 amino acids long. The CDR3 DNA reads as TGTGCCAGCAGCCTAGGACACCTCTCTGGAAACACCATATATTTT. It specifies CASSLGHLSGNTIYF.

The V call is TRBV27, the J call TRBJ2-4, with 10 positions matching TRBD2. V was pared by 0 bases and J by 0 bases, with 11 bases of the junction left unmatched. From germline, CDR1 is MNHEY and CDR2 SMNVEV (reference sequence). This CDR3 contains 20 residues. The CDR3 sequence: CASSLSVASGGSLAKNIQYF. DNA for the CDR3: TGTGCCAGCAGTTTATCGGTCGCTAGCGGGGGTTCACTAGCCAAAAACATTCAGTACTTC.

This clone has only one observation. The chain links TRBV18 to TRBJ2-6, with D perhaps matching TRBD1 (5 bases). The CDR3 is made up of 17 amino acids. Trimming cost V 3 bases and J 0 bases, with 12 bases left between them. CDR1 and CDR2 from the germline V gene are KGHSH and LQKENI. The CDR3 DNA reads as TGTGCCAGCTCACCGGATGACAGACACTCTGGGGCCAACGTCCTGACTTTC. This codes for CASSPDDRHSGANVLTF.

The chain joins TRBV6-4 to TRBJ1-2, with TRBD1 identical over 7 bases. The CDR3 is 14 amino acids. Germline CDR1 is MRHNA and CDR2 is SNTAGT. Trimming took 5 bases from V and 6 from J; bases not matched to a gene: 9. Here the CDR3 DNA reads TGTGCCAGCAGTCCCGAAAGACAGGGAGATGGCTACACCTTC. Protein sequence: CASSPERQGDGYTF.

The chain recombines TRBV9 with TRBJ2-5, with 7 nucleotides matching TRBD2. From germline, CDR1 is SGDLS and CDR2 YYNGEE. The length of the CDR3 is 14 residues. The trim removed 0 bases at V and 4 bases at J, leaving 3 bases unmatched. The CDR3 DNA follows: TGTGCCAGCAGCGTAGGGGGGGGACGAGAGACCCAGTACTTC. It yields the protein CASSVGGGRETQYF.